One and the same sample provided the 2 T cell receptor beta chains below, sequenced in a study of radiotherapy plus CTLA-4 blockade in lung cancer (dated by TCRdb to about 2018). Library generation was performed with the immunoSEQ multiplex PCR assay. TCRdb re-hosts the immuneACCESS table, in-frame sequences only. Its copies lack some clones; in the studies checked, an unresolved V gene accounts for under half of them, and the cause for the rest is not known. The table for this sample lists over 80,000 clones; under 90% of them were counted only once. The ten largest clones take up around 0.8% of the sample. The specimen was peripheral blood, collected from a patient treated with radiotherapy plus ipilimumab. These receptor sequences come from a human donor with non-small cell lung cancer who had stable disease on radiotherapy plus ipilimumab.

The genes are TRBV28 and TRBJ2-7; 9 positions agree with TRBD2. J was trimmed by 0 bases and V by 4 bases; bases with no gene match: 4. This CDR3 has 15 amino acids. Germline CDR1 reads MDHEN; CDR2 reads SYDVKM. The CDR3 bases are TGTGCCAGCAGTTCAAAGCGGGAGGTCTCCTACGAGCAGTACTTC. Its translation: CASSSKREVSYEQYF.

CDR3 sequence reads: CASSLTGSGANVLTF. For the CDR3, the DNA is TGTGCCAGCAGTTTGACGGGCTCTGGGGCCAACGTCCTGACTTTC. The J gene is TRBJ2-6, the V gene TRBV28; D is ambiguous. CDR1 is MDHEN and CDR2 is SYDVKM in the germline V gene. V was cut by 3 bases and J by 0 bases, with 6 bases left in between. This CDR3 is 15 amino acids long.